This T cell receptor (beta chain) originates from a study of response to subunit inactivated influenza vaccine. TCRdb processed the RT-PCR reads anew with MiXCR; each CDR3 protein has one entry. The sample includes under 200,000 distinct CDR3 sequences, about 12% of them seen just once. The CDR3 contains 13 residues. Germline-derived CDR1 and CDR2 are SQVTM and ANQGSEA. Trimming at V came to 2 bases and at J to 5 bases, leaving 4 bases not matched to a gene. This clonotype was counted ten times or more. The same data also contributed to another study, on T cells expressing NK-cell markers. This second study notes: Researchers built TCR beta cDNA using 5'RACE template switching with UMIs. These clonotypes also led the CD3+CD56-NKG2C+ fraction in a handful of donors.

The sequence derives from a middle-aged man who received an inactivated influenza vaccine. The chain combines TRBV29-1 with TRBJ1-1; 8 bases are shared with TRBD1. The source was CD8+ T cells sorted from PBMCs, collected 11 to 12 days after vaccination. This CDR3 is CSVEWTGRTEAFF. The CDR3 region has the DNA TGCAGCGTTGAATGGACAGGGAGGACTGAAGCTTTCTTT.